Below, one TCR beta chain is given with its context. The data derive from a study of blood T cell repertoires in COVID-19. The CDR3 totals 15 residues. From germline, CDR1 is LNHNV and CDR2 YYDKDF (reference sequence). Trimming removed 1 base at V and 1 base at J, with 11 bases between. Method: immunoSEQ multiplex PCR; TCRdb's copy keeps in-frame clones and lacks some. The sample includes 150,000 to 200,000 clones, under 95% of them seen just once. V gene TRBV15 combines with J gene TRBJ2-7; unclear D gene. This TCR derives from a man aged 18 to 35 with COVID-19, enrolled during active disease. The specimen sequenced was peripheral blood. Here the CDR3 reads CATSRAPGLSYEQYF. The CDR3 bases are TGTGCCACCAGCAGAGCCCCGGGTCTATCCTACGAGCAGTACTTC.